The present TCR beta chain was sequenced within a study of control samples from healthy donors and cancer patients (TCRdb year 2020). The receptor library was made with the immunoSEQ multiplex PCR assay. This immuneACCESS table, as held by TCRdb, lists in-frame sequences with V and J called but not all clones. Of the missing ones, under half trace to an unresolved V gene in checked studies; the others have no known cause. The sample yields around 80,000 clones; roughly 89% were counted once. The ten largest account for 5.5% of the sample. The junction shows trimming of 5 bases on V and 0 bases on J, and the gene matches do not reach 4 bases of it. The CDR3 covers 15 residues, taking in both the cysteine and the phenylalanine. Only CDR3 DNA is held: 45 bases, read in frame from base 1. Looking up the germline V gene yields CDR1 MNHEY and CDR2 SVGAGI. A note on this clone: Its cognate antigen has yet to be identified. No much larger clone exists at a distance of one base, and base qualities are not known.

This chain is built from TRBV6-5 and TRBJ1-5; TRBD1 aligns with 7 central bases. This clonotype was sampled from a man aged 50-60 years in good health. Sequencing was done on a sample of blood. The CDR3: CASSQTGRSNQPQHF. The bases are TGTGCCAGCAGTCAGACAGGGCGTAGCAATCAGCCCCAGCATTTT.